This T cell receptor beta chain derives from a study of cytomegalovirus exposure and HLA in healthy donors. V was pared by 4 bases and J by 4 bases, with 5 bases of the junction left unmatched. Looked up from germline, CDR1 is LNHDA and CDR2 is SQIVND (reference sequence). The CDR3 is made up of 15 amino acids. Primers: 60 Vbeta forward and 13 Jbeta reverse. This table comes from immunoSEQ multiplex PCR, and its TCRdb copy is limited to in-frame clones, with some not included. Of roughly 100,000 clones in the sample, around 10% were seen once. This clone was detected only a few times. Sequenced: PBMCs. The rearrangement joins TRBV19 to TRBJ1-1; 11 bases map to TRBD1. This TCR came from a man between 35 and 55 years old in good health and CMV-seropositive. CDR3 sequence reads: CASSSWDRGGTEAFF. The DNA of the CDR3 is TGTGCCAGTAGTAGTTGGGACAGGGGGGGCACTGAAGCTTTCTTT.